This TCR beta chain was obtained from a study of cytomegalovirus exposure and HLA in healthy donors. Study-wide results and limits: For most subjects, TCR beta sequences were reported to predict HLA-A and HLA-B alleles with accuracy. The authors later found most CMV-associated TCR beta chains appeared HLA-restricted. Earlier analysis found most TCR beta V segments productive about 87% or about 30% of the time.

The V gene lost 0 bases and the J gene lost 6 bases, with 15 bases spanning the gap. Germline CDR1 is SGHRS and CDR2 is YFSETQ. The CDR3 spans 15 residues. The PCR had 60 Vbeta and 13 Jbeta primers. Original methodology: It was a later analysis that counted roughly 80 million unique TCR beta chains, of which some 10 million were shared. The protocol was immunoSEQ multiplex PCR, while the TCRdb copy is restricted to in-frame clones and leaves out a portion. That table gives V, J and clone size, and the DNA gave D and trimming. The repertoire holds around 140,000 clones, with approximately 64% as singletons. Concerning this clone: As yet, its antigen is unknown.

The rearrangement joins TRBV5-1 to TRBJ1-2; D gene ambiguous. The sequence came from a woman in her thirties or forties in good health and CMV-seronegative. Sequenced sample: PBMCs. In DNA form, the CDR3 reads TGCGCCAGCAGCTTGGCGGGATCTCCGGGGAATGGCTACACCTTC. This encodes CASSLAGSPGNGYTF.